This T cell receptor beta chain was identified during a study of post-analysis software for immune sequencing data. Unique molecular identifiers were built into the TCR beta cDNA libraries. Using its own MiXCR run on the PCR reads, TCRdb lists one record per CDR3 protein. Of hundreds of thousands of distinct CDR3 sequences listed, approximately 57% are singletons. V was clipped by 1 base and J by 2 bases; unmatched bases: 11. The CDR3 runs to 20 residues. From germline, CDR1 is SGHAT and CDR2 FQNNGV. Points on this clonotype: Its target is unknown.

Notes on the study in general: Samples made in the same batch grouped tightly together by F measure. Among multiple sclerosis patients, normalized Chao1 diversity was significantly below that of controls. Among 5 or 6 TRBV segments more frequent in patients than controls were TRBV5-6, TRBV5-1 and TRBV20-1.

The clonotype was recovered from a girl aged 10-17 years with multiple sclerosis. The chain combines TRBV11-2 with TRBJ2-1; 13 bases agree with TRBD2. The sequencing input was blood. CDR3 sequence: CASSLVRTSGREGPYNEQFF. The CDR3 nucleotides read TGTGCCAGCAGCTTAGTCAGGACTAGCGGGAGAGAGGGGCCCTACAATGAGCAGTTCTTC.